This passage covers 12 T cell receptor beta chains from one sample sequenced in a study of vaccination effects on CD4 cells after COVID-19. Prior to sequencing, the ViraFEST assay stimulated PBMC with viral peptide pools, which expanded the antigen-specific CD4+ T cells. When less than 12 days of culture had elapsed, CD4+ T cells were isolated. The healthy vaccine recipients, who had no prior SARS-CoV-2 infection, showed negative nucleocapsid antibodies. For these receptors, no antigen is known. TCRdb's table, derived via immunoSEQ multiplex PCR, lists solely in-frame clones and lacks some. Of 37,000 or so clones in the sample, about 60% are singletons; the top ten hold about 15%. The specimen was CD4+ T cells from PBMCs cultured with HCoV-OC43 spike peptides, collected before COVID-19 vaccination. Indicated subset: HCoV-OC43 spike overlapping peptide pool stimulation. The receptor source for this set is a human donor who received a COVID-19 vaccine.

A single count supports this clone. V gene TRBV2 combines with J gene TRBJ1-1; 9 nucleotides line up with TRBD1. There are 13 residues in the CDR3. With 6 bases clipped from V and 8 bases from J, the junction kept 7 bases outside the gene matches. CDR1 is SNHLY and CDR2 is FYNNEI in the germline V gene. This chain's CDR3 is CASRTQGAWEAFF. CDR3 DNA sequence: TGTGCCAGCAGGACACAGGGGGCGTGGGAAGCTTTCTTT.

The chain has TRBV19 and TRBJ2-2; possibly TRBD2 for D (5 bases). The V end was cut by 7 bases, the J end by 6 bases, with 12 bases between. The CDR3 consists of 13 residues. Per germline, CDR1 LNHDA and CDR2 SQIVND (reference sequence). The CDR3 DNA reads TGTGCCAGTAAACAGAGGGAGCCCGGGGAGCTGTTTTTT. Protein: CASKQREPGELFF.

This clone was seen a few times. The V and J genes are TRBV27 and TRBJ1-2; maybe TRBD1 (5 bases). The germline gives CDR1 MNHEY, CDR2 SMNVEV (reference sequence). This CDR3 spans 16 amino acids. Between the trimmed V and J ends, which lost 8 bases and 5 bases, there was a span of 24 bases. In DNA form, the CDR3 reads TGTGCCAGCCCTCATTACCCGCGAGGGGAACCATATGGCTACACCTTC. This sequence encodes CASPHYPRGEPYGYTF.

This clone has only a few counts. The rearrangement uses TRBV18 and TRBJ2-7; D gene uncertain. This CDR3 is 13 amino acids long. Germline V gene data show CDR1 as KGHSH and CDR2 as LQKENI. Trimming pared 4 bases from V and 3 bases from J, leaving 10 bases between. The CDR3 loop is CASSLGSNYEQYF. The CDR3 bases are TGTGCCAGCTCACTTGGTTCCAACTACGAGCAGTACTTC.

The chain recombines TRBV12-3 or TRBV12-4 with TRBJ2-5, with D uncertain. The CDR3 loop spans 13 amino acids. Trimming left V 6 bases short and J 5 bases short, with 13 bases between. CDR3: CASSPRAEETQYF. In nucleotides, the CDR3 is TGTGCCAGCAGCCCCCGGGCCGAGGAGACCCAGTACTTC.

V gene TRBV30 combines with J gene TRBJ1-5; D remains ambiguous. CDR1 is GTSNPN, CDR2 SVGIG, per germline (reference sequence). With 1 base removed from V and 4 bases from J, the gap between germline ends came to 8 bases. The CDR3 spans 13 residues. This chain's CDR3 is CAWSAELNQPQHF. The DNA of the CDR3 is TGTGCCTGGAGTGCCGAGCTGAATCAGCCCCAGCATTTT.

The V call is TRBV2, the J call TRBJ2-2, with D perhaps TRBD1 (6 bases). The V end was cut by 2 bases, the J end by 6 bases, with 13 bases between. The CDR3 sequence is 15 residues long. Germline CDR1 SNHLY, CDR2 FYNNEI. CDR3 bases: TGTGCCAGCAGTGAAAGAATGCCAGGGGCCGGGGAGCTGTTTTTT. Translating it yields CASSERMPGAGELFF.

As regards this clone: Additional DNA sequences in this sample encode the identical CDR3. V is TRBV3-1 (or the pseudogene TRBV3-2) and J is TRBJ1-2; D possibly corresponds to TRBD1 (5 bases). This CDR3 spans 12 amino acids. V gave up 7 bases and J gave up 5 bases, with 11 bases separating them. The germline V gene encodes CDR1 LGHDT and CDR2 YNNKEL (reference sequence). The CDR3 region is CASKGTAYGYTF. The DNA for the CDR3 is TGTGCCAGCAAGGGGACGGCGTATGGCTACACCTTC.

Only a few counts were recorded for this clone. The chain uses TRBV7-9 and TRBJ2-1; possibly TRBD1 for D (6 bases). The CDR3 length is 12 residues. The germline V and J ends were trimmed by 4 bases and 14 bases, with 15 bases remaining between them. CDR1 SEHNR and CDR2 FQNEAQ come from the germline V gene (reference sequence). The CDR3 DNA follows: TGTGCCAGCAGCTACGGACAGCGGCGGGAGTTCTTC. Its protein product is CASSYGQRREFF.

The J gene is TRBJ2-7, the V gene TRBV6-1; 8 bases map to TRBD1. The CDR3 contains 16 residues. The V gene's germline CDR1 is MNHNS and CDR2 SASEGT. V shed 0 bases and J 5 bases; nucleotides not matched to a gene: 9. The CDR3 nucleotides are TGTGCCAGCAGTGAAGCTTGGGGACAGGTCTTCCACGAGCAGTACTTC. The encoded protein is CASSEAWGQVFHEQYF.

Written as DNA, the CDR3 is TGCGCCAGCAAGGATAGGTTGAAAGAGACCCAGTACTTC. This sequence encodes CASKDRLKETQYF. The J gene is TRBJ2-5, the V gene TRBV5-1; D remains unclear. This CDR3 contains 13 residues. CDR1 is SGHRS, CDR2 YFSETQ, per germline. V was clipped by 6 bases and J by 3 bases, with 12 bases between them. Variable domain in full (rest from reference TRBV5-1 and TRBJ2-5): KAGVTQTPRYLIKTRGQQVTLSCSPISGHRSVSWYQQTPGQGLQFLFEYFSETQRNKGNFPGRFSGRQFSNSRSEMNVSTLELGDSALYLCASKDRLKETQYFGPGTRLLVL.

The chain is built from TRBV24-1 and TRBJ2-3; perhaps TRBD2 as D (5 bases). This CDR3 region has 12 residues. V lost 10 bases to trimming and J lost 2 bases, with 9 bases between them. The germline V gene has CDR1 KGHDR and CDR2 SFDVKD. As DNA, the CDR3 is TGTGCCACAAGCGGCAACACAGATACGCAGTATTTT. Its translation is CATSGNTDTQYF.